Shown below are 29 T cell receptor beta chains from a single sample sequenced in a study of cytomegalovirus exposure and HLA in healthy donors. PCR involved 60 Vbeta and 13 Jbeta primers. Method: immunoSEQ multiplex PCR; TCRdb's copy keeps in-frame clones and lacks some. The sample lists 52,000 or so clones, approximately 78% occurring once. Source material: PBMCs. These receptors all stem from a female donor in good health and CMV-seronegative.

The chain employs TRBV11-2 and TRBJ1-6; 10 nucleotides line up with TRBD1. The germline V gene has CDR1 SGHAT and CDR2 FQNNGV. The CDR3 extends over 13 amino acids. After removal of 5 bases from V and 10 bases from J, the junction contained 2 bases not matched to a gene. Here the CDR3 DNA reads TGTGCCAGCAGCCGGGACAGGGGCTCACCCCTCCACTTT. Residues: CASSRDRGSPLHF.

As for this clone: One end of the junction varies from germline; a read error may be responsible. The chain employs TRBV18 and TRBJ2-5, with a tentative D call TRBD1 (6 bases). The CDR3 sequence is 14 residues long. Germline V lookup: CDR1 KGHSH, CDR2 LQKENI. CDR3 nucleotide sequence: TGTGCCAGCTCGCCACGTGGGGGCTTAGAGACCCAGTACTTC. The encoded protein is CASSPRGGLETQYF.

This clone was picked up a small number of times. The chain links TRBV5-1 to TRBJ1-3; D is undetermined. CDR1 and CDR2 (germline): SGHRS, YFSETQ. Trimming left V 5 bases short and J 2 bases short, with 8 bases between. This CDR3 is built from 13 residues. This chain's CDR3 is CASSQNPGNTIYF. CDR3 bases: TGCGCCAGCAGTCAGAACCCTGGAAACACCATATATTTT.

The chain uses TRBV5-1 and TRBJ2-1; a weak D match, TRBD1 (6 bases). Deletions cut 0 bases from V and 2 bases from J, with 6 bases between. Germline CDR1 and CDR2: SGHRS and YFSETQ. The CDR3 has 14 residues. CDR3 nucleotide sequence: TGCGCCAGCAGCTTGGGGACAGCCTACAATGAGCAGTTCTTC. Its protein product is CASSLGTAYNEQFF.

The V gene is TRBV27, the J gene TRBJ2-5, with D tentatively TRBD1 (5 bases). The J call is in doubt because the DNA end fits TRBJ2-7 better. The CDR3 has 15 amino acids. Germline V CDR1 and CDR2: MNHEY, SMNVEV (reference sequence). The CDR3 is CASRSPRQGSYEQYF. CDR3 bases: TGTGCCAGCCGCTCCCCTAGGCAGGGTAGTTACGAGCAGTACTTC.

The rearrangement links TRBV5-1 to TRBJ2-7; D is possibly TRBD1 (6 bases). V was clipped by 4 bases and J by 5 bases, with 13 bases between them. Looked up from germline, CDR1 is SGHRS and CDR2 is YFSETQ. There are 13 residues in the CDR3. CDR3 protein: CASSQQGFHEQYF. The CDR3 nucleotides are TGCGCCAGCAGCCAACAGGGCTTCCACGAGCAGTACTTC.

This clone was found once. The chain combines TRBV14 with TRBJ2-2, with D possibly TRBD1 on 5 matching bases. Germline V gives CDR1 SGHDN, CDR2 FVKESK. The CDR3 loop spans 13 amino acids. Trimming stripped 4 bases from V and 4 bases from J, with 7 bases between. CDR3 region: CASSLDITGELFF. CDR3 in DNA: TGTGCCAGCAGCCTGGACATCACCGGGGAGCTGTTTTTT.

The chain employs TRBV27 and TRBJ2-4; a possible D gene is TRBD1 (6 bases). The V end was cut by 5 bases, the J end by 0 bases, with 14 bases between. The CDR3 sequence is 16 residues long. Germline V lookup: CDR1 MNHEY, CDR2 SMNVEV (reference sequence). The CDR3 nucleotides read TGTGCCAGCAGTCCCCTGACAGGACTAGCCAAAAACATTCAGTACTTC. Encoded protein: CASSPLTGLAKNIQYF.

The gene calls are TRBV14 and TRBJ2-5; the D gene is possibly TRBD1 (6 bases). Germline CDR1 and CDR2: SGHDN and FVKESK. This CDR3 region has 13 residues. With 7 bases removed from V and 2 bases from J, the gap between germline ends came to 11 bases. Here the CDR3 reads CASKGQRQETQYF. The CDR3 nucleotides are TGTGCCAGCAAAGGACAGCGGCAAGAGACCCAGTACTTC.

The chain links TRBV19 to TRBJ1-5, with TRBD1 matching 8 bases. V lost 6 bases and J lost 7; bases outside the gene matches: 8. The CDR3 is made up of 14 amino acids. Germline lookup yields CDR1 LNHDA and CDR2 SQIVND (reference sequence). As DNA, the CDR3 is TGTGCCAGTAGCTCGGACAGGGTTCGGCAGCCCCAGCATTTT. Protein sequence: CASSSDRVRQPQHF.

This clone was seen once. This sequence joins TRBV7-3 and TRBJ2-7; TRBD2 matches 7 bases. Germline trimming cut 5 bases from V and 5 bases from J; bases unmatched to any gene: 12. The CDR3 runs to 15 residues. The germline V gene has CDR1 SGHTA and CDR2 FQGTGA. DNA of the CDR3: TGTGCCAGCAGCCCTTCTGGGGGGGTCGGGGACGAGCAGTACTTC. Amino acid sequence: CASSPSGGVGDEQYF.

CDR3 in amino acids: CASSLEMDTEAFF. The CDR3 bases are TGCGCCAGCAGCTTAGAGATGGACACTGAAGCTTTCTTT. The V and J genes are TRBV5-1 and TRBJ1-1; D remains unclear. Germline loops: CDR1 SGHRS, CDR2 YFSETQ. Trimming took 2 bases from V and 3 from J, leaving 8 bases between them. This CDR3 has 13 amino acids.

The J gene is TRBJ2-7, the V gene TRBV6-5; 8 nucleotides line up with TRBD1. This CDR3 has 15 amino acids. The germline V gene has CDR1 MNHEY and CDR2 SVGAGI. V shed 4 bases and J 6 bases; nucleotides not matched to a gene: 11. Here the CDR3 reads CASSSAGTGTREQYF. In nucleotides, the CDR3 is TGTGCCAGCAGTTCCGCCGGGACAGGAACCCGCGAGCAGTACTTC.

This clone was counted a few times. V gene TRBV11-2 combines with J gene TRBJ2-7; D unresolved. The germline V and J ends were trimmed by 0 bases and 0 bases, with 9 bases remaining between them. The germline gives CDR1 SGHAT, CDR2 FQNNGV. This CDR3 contains 15 residues. Here the CDR3 reads CASSLEAGPSYEQYF. In nucleotides, the CDR3 is TGTGCCAGCAGCTTAGAGGCAGGCCCCTCCTACGAGCAGTACTTC.

This clone appeared a few times. The chain is built from TRBV6-6 and TRBJ2-2, with D unclear. The V gene lost 0 bases and the J gene lost 2 bases, with 7 bases spanning the gap. The germline V gene has CDR1 MNHNY and CDR2 SVGAGI (reference sequence). The CDR3 contains 15 residues. The CDR3 region has the DNA TGTGCCAGCAGTTACTCTCTGGCAAACACCGGGGAGCTGTTTTTT. This encodes CASSYSLANTGELFF.

V usage is TRBV7-2 and J usage is TRBJ2-7; 9 bases match TRBD1. Trimming removed 5 bases from V and 7 bases from J; junction bases left unmatched: 3. The V gene's germline CDR1 is SGHTA and CDR2 FQGNSA. The CDR3 is made up of 12 amino acids. The CDR3 DNA sequence: TGTGCCAGCAGCCCCGGGACAGGGGAGCAGTACTTC. It specifies CASSPGTGEQYF. The full variable domain, its missing parts supplied by reference TRBV7-2 and TRBJ2-7, is GAGVSQSPSNKVTEKGKDVELRCDPISGHTALYWYRQSLGQGLEFLIYFQGNSAPDKSGLPSDRFSAERTGGSVSTLTIQRTQQEDSAVYLCASSPGTGEQYFGPGTRLTVT.

The chain joins TRBV2 to TRBJ2-7, with 11 bases identical to TRBD1. Germline V lookup: CDR1 SNHLY, CDR2 FYNNEI. The ends lost 6 bases at V and 4 bases at J; junction bases unmatched: 11. The CDR3 runs 16 residues. The chain's CDR3 is CASRGSSGTGGYEQYF. As DNA, the CDR3 is TGTGCCAGCAGGGGATCCTCCGGGACAGGGGGTTACGAGCAGTACTTC.

This clone has a single count. The V call is TRBV11-3, the J call TRBJ2-3, with D maybe TRBD1 (6 bases). Germline CDR1 reads SGHNT; CDR2 reads YENEEA. The V gene lost 5 bases and the J gene lost 4 bases, with 22 bases spanning the gap. The CDR3 totals 17 residues. CDR3: CASSPTRQVLGADTQYF. For the CDR3, the DNA is TGTGCCAGCAGCCCGACCCGACAGGTTTTAGGAGCAGATACGCAGTATTTT. Full variable domain (missing parts from reference TRBV11-3 and TRBJ2-3): EAGVVQSPRYKIIEKKQPVAFWCNPISGHNTLYWYLQNLGQGPELLIRYENEEAVDDSQLPKDRFSAERLKGVDSTLKIQPAELGDSAVYLCASSPTRQVLGADTQYFGPGTRLTVL.

This chain links TRBV6-1 with TRBJ2-7; the D gene is possibly TRBD2 (7 bases). Trimming cost V 1 base and J 3 bases, with 13 bases left between them. The germline CDR1 and CDR2 sequences are MNHNS and SASEGT. CDR3 length equals 15 residues. CDR3 DNA sequence: TGTGCCAGCAGTGAAGGGGGGGGCTTAAGCTACGAGCAGTACTTC. The encoded protein is CASSEGGGLSYEQYF.

Remarks on this clone: No conserved phenylalanine or tryptophan is present at the end of the CDR3, so a read error is the likely explanation. The V gene is TRBV7-2, the J gene TRBJ1-2, with unresolved D. Germline V lookup: CDR1 SGHTA, CDR2 FQGNSA. The V end was cut by 4 bases, the J end by 8 bases, with 11 bases between. This CDR3 has 12 amino acids. The CDR3 sequence is CASSSSALGYTL. CDR3 in DNA: TGTGCCAGCAGCTCCTCTGCCCTGGGCTACACCCTC.

The V and J genes are TRBV7-9 and TRBJ2-3, with 12 bases that match TRBD1. After removal of 5 bases from V and 4 bases from J, the junction contained 4 bases not matched to a gene. The germline gives CDR1 SEHNR, CDR2 FQNEAQ (reference sequence). The CDR3 is 15 amino acids. CDR3 coding DNA: TGTGCCAGCAGCCCGGGACAGGGGGCTGCAGATACGCAGTATTTT. Amino acid sequence: CASSPGQGAADTQYF.

The V call is TRBV4-1, the J call TRBJ2-1; 8 nucleotides agree with TRBD2. CDR1 MGHRA and CDR2 YSYEKL come from the germline V gene. This CDR3 region has 18 residues. With V trimmed by 4 bases and J by 0 bases, 11 bases remained unmatched. CDR3: CASSLTPGGTSSYNEQFF. CDR3 in DNA: TGCGCCAGCAGCCTTACTCCTGGCGGGACTAGCTCCTACAATGAGCAGTTCTTC.

This chain uses TRBV5-1 with TRBJ2-3; a weak D match, TRBD2 (5 bases). The germline V gene encodes CDR1 SGHRS and CDR2 YFSETQ. V shed 4 bases and J shed 7 bases, with 16 bases lying between them. This CDR3 is built from 14 residues. The CDR3 here is CASSQVGATNTQYF. The CDR3 DNA reads TGCGCCAGCAGCCAGGTGGGAGCCACGAATACGCAGTATTTT.

The gene calls are TRBV11-2 and TRBJ2-3; D gene uncertain. Germline V gene lookup returns CDR1 SGHAT and CDR2 FQNNGV. The CDR3 has 18 amino acids. V lost 5 bases and J lost 3, with 24 bases in between. The CDR3 loop is CASSKGVTVRRRTDTQYF. CDR3 DNA sequence: TGTGCCAGCAGCAAAGGAGTCACCGTACGGCGTAGGACAGATACGCAGTATTTT.

V and J are TRBV5-1 and TRBJ2-5; 9 bases map to TRBD1. The CDR3 is 14 amino acids. Germline lookup yields CDR1 SGHRS and CDR2 YFSETQ. V was pared by 4 bases and J by 11 bases, with 12 bases of the junction left unmatched. CDR3 DNA: TGCGCCAGCAGCGCCCGGACAGGGGAGGGAGAGCAGTACTTC. Protein: CASSARTGEGEQYF.

The chain joins TRBV6-5 to TRBJ1-4, with 7 bases that match TRBD1. Germline assignment: CDR1 MNHEY and CDR2 SVGAGI. V was clipped by 7 bases and J by 7 bases; unmatched bases: 9. There are 14 residues in the CDR3. The CDR3 is CASKMGQLSEKLFF. The CDR3, as DNA: TGTGCCAGCAAAATGGGACAGTTAAGTGAAAAACTGTTTTTT.

The chain has TRBV18 and TRBJ1-1; D call uncertain. The CDR3 sequence is 13 residues long. With 3 bases removed from V and 2 bases from J, the gap between germline ends came to 7 bases. Germline assignment: CDR1 KGHSH and CDR2 LQKENI. The CDR3 DNA sequence: TGTGCCAGCTCACCCATGCGTAACACTGAAGCTTTCTTT. Its translation is CASSPMRNTEAFF.

This chain connects TRBV27 to TRBJ2-7, with 9 bases fitting TRBD1. The CDR3 runs to 15 residues. CDR1 MNHEY and CDR2 SMNVEV come from the germline V gene (reference sequence). V was pared by 3 bases and J by 7 bases, with 10 bases of the junction left unmatched. The CDR3: CASSFSGTGTGEQYF. Here the CDR3 DNA reads TGTGCCAGCAGTTTCTCCGGGACAGGGACGGGTGAGCAGTACTTC.

The genes are TRBV7-9 and TRBJ1-1; a weak D match, TRBD1 (6 bases). The V gene's germline CDR1 is SEHNR and CDR2 FQNEAQ (reference sequence). V lost 2 bases and J lost 1, with 8 bases in between. The CDR3 contains 14 residues. CDR3 protein: CASSLLGQNTEAFF. CDR3 nucleotide sequence: TGTGCCAGCAGCTTATTGGGACAGAACACTGAAGCTTTCTTT.